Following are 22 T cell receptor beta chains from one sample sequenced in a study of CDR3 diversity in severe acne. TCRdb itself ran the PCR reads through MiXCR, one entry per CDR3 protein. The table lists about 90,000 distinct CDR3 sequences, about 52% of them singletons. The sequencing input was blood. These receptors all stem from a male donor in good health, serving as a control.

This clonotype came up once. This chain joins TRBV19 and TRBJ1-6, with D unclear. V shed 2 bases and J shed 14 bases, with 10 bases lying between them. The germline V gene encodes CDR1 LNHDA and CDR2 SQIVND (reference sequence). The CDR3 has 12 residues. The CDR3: CASSISSVTLHF. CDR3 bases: TGTGCCAGTAGTATATCGTCAGTGACCCTCCACTTT.

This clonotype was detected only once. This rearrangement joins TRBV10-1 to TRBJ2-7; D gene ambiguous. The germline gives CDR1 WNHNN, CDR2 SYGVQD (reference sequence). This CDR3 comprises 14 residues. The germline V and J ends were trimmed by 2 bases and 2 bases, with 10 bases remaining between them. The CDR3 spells CASSEVSYTYEQYF. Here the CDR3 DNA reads TGCGCCAGCAGTGAGGTCTCGTATACCTACGAGCAGTACTTC.

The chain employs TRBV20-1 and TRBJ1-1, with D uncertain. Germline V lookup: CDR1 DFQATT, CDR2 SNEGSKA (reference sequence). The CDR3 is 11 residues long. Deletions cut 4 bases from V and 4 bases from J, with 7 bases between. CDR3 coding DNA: TGCAGTGCTACCCGTGGCACTGAAGCTTTCTTT. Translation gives CSATRGTEAFF.

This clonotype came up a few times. In nucleotides, the CDR3 is TGTGCCAGCAGTTACTCGCGCGAGAAGGCCACTGAAGCTTTCTTT. Translation gives CASSYSREKATEAFF. The chain has TRBV6-6 and TRBJ1-1; D not certain. Trimming removed 0 bases at V and 4 bases at J, with 12 bases between. The CDR3 spans 15 residues. Germline CDR1 is MNHNY and CDR2 is SVGAGI (reference sequence).

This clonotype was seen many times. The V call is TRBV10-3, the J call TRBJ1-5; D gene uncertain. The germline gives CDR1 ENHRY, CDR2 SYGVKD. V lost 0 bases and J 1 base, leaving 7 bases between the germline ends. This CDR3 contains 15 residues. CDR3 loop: CAISESIRSNQPQHF. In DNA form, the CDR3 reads TGTGCCATCAGTGAGTCGATCAGGAGCAATCAGCCCCAGCATTTT.

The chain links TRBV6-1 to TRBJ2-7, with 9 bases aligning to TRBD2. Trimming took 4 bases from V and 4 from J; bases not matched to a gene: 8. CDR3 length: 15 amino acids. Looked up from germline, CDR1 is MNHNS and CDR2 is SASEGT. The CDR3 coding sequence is TGTGCCAGCAGTGCCTCGACTAGCGGCTTTTACGAGCAGTACTTC. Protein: CASSASTSGFYEQYF.

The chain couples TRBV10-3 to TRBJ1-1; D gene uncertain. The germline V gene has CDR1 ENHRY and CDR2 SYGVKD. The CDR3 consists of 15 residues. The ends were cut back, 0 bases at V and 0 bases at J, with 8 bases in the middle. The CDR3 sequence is CAISESQDLNTEAFF. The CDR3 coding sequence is TGTGCCATCAGTGAGTCCCAGGACTTGAACACTGAAGCTTTCTTT.

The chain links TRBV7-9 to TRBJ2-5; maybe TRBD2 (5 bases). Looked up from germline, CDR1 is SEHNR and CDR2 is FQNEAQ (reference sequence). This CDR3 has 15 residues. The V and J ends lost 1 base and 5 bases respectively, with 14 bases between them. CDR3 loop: CASSLGAELGETQYF. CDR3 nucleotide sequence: TGTGCCAGCAGCTTAGGAGCGGAGCTCGGTGAGACCCAGTACTTC.

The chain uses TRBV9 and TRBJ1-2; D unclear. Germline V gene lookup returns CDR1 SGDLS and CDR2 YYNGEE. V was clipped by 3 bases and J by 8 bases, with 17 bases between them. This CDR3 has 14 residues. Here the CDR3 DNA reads TGTGCCAGCAGCGAGACCCCGGGTGAGGGAGGCTACACCTTC. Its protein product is CASSETPGEGGYTF.

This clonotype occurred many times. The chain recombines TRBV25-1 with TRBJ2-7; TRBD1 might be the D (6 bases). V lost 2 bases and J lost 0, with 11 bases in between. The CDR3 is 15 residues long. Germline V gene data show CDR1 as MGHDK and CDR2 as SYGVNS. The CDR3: CASSEGRDNSYEQYF. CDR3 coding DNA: TGTGCCAGCAGTGAAGGTCGGGACAACTCCTACGAGCAGTACTTC.

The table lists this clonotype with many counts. The CDR3 nucleotides read TGTGCCAGCAGCCGGGTACGCAGTGGGACCCAGTACTTC. Translating gives CASSRVRSGTQYF. V gene TRBV7-2 combines with J gene TRBJ2-5; D gene uncertain. The V and J ends lost 5 bases and 7 bases respectively, with 14 bases between them. The CDR3 consists of 13 residues. CDR1 is SGHTA and CDR2 is FQGNSA in the germline V gene.

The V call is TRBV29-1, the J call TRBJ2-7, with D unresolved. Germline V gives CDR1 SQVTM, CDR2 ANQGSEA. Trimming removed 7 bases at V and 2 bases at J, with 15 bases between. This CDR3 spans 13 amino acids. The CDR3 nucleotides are TGCAGCGGGATAGGACGACCGGCCTACGAGCAGTACTTC. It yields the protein CSGIGRPAYEQYF.

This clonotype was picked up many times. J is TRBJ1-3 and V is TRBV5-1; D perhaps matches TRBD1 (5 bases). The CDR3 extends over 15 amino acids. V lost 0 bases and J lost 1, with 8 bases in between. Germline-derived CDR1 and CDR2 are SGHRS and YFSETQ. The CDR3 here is CASSLAGGSGNTIYF. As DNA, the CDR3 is TGCGCCAGCAGCTTGGCCGGGGGATCTGGAAACACCATATATTTT.

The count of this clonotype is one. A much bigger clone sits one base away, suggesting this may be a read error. This CDR3 is CSFDAQGSGYTF. CDR3 nucleotides: TGCAGCTTTGACGCACAGGGATCTGGCTACACCTTC. This sequence joins TRBV29-1 and TRBJ1-2, with D possibly TRBD1 on 6 matching bases. Germline loops: CDR1 SQVTM, CDR2 ANQGSEA. CDR3 size: 12 residues.

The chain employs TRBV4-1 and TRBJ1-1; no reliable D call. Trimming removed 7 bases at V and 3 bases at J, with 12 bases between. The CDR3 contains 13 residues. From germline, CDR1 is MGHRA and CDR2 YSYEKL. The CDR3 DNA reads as TGCGCCAGCAACCCCCTTGGGGACACTGAAGCTTTCTTT. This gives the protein CASNPLGDTEAFF.

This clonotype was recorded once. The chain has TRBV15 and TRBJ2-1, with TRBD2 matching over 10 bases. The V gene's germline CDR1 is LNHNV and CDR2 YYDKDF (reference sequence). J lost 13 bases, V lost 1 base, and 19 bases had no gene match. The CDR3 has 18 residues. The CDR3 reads CATSRGPWSSGSGRAQFF. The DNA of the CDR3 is TGTGCCACCAGCAGAGGCCCATGGAGTAGCGGGAGCGGGAGGGCACAGTTCTTC.

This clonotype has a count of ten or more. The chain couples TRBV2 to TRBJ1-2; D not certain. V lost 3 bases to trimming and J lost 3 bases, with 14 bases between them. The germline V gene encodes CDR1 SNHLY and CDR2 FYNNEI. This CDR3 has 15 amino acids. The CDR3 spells CASSDSILRDYGYTF. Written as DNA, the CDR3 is TGTGCCAGCAGTGACTCGATCCTTAGGGACTATGGCTACACCTTC.

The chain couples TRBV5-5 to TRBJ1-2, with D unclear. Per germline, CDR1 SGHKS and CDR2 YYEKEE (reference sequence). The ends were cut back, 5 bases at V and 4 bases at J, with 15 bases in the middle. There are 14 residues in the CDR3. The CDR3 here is CASRTGPESYGYTF. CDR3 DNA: TGTGCCAGCAGAACCGGACCCGAATCCTATGGCTACACCTTC.

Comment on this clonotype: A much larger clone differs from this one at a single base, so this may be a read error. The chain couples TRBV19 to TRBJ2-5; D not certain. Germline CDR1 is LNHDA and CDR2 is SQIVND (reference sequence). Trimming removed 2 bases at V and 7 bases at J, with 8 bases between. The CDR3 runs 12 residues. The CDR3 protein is CASSINTGTQYF. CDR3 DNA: TGTGCCAGTAGTATAAATACCGGGACCCAGTACTTC.

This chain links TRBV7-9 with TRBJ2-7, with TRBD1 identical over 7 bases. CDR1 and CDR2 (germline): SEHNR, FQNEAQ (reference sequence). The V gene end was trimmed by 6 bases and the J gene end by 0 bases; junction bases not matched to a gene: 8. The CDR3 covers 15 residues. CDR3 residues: CASRPTGSPSYEQYF. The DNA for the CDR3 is TGTGCCAGCAGGCCGACAGGGTCGCCCTCCTACGAGCAGTACTTC.

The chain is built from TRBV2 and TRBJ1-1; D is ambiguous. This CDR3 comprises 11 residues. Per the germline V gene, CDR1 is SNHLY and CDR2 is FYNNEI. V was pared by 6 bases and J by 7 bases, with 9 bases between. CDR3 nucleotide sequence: TGTGCCAGCAGCGCCGCCCATGAAGCTTTCTTT. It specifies CASSAAHEAFF.

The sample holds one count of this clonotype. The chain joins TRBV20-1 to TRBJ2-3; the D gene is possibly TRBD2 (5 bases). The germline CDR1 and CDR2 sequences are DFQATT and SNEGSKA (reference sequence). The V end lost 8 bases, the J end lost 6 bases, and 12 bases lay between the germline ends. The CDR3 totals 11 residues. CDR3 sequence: CSPGVPDTQYF. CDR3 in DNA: TGCAGTCCCGGGGTCCCCGATACGCAGTATTTT.